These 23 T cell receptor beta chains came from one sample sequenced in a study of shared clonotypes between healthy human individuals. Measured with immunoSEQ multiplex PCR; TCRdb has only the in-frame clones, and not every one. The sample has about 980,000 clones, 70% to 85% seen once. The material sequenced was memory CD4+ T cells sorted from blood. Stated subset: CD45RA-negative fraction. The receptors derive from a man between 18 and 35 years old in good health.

CDR3 nucleotide sequence: TGCGCCAGCAGCTTGGCCGCGGTAGCGGCTTCCTACAATGAGCAGTTCTTC. Translated: CASSLAAVAASYNEQFF. The V gene is TRBV5-1, the J gene TRBJ2-1, with a tentative D call TRBD2 (6 bases). With 0 bases removed from V and 1 base from J, the gap between germline ends came to 14 bases. This CDR3 contains 17 residues. CDR1 SGHRS and CDR2 YFSETQ come from the germline V gene.

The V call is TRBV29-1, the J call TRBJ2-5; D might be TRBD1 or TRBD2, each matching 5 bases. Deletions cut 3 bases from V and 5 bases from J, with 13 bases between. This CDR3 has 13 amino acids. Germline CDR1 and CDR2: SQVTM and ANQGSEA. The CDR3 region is CSVERGSKETQYF. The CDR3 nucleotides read TGCAGCGTTGAGAGGGGCAGTAAGGAGACCCAGTACTTC.

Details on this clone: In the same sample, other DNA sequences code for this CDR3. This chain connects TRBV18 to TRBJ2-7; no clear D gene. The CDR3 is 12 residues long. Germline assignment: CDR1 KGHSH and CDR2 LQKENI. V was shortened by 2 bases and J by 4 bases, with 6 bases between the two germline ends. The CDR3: CASSPNTYEQYF. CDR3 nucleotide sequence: TGTGCCAGCTCACCAAACACTTACGAGCAGTACTTC.

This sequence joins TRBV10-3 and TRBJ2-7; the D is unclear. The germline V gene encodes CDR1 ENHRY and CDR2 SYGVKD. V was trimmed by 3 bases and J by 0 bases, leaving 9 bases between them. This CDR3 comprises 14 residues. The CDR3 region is CAISEGPPSYEQYF. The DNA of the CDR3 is TGTGCCATCAGTGAAGGGCCTCCCTCCTACGAGCAGTACTTC.

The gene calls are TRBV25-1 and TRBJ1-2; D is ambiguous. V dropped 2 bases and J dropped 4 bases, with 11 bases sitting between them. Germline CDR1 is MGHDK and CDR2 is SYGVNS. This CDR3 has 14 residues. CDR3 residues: CASSEPGPTYGYTF. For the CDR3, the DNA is TGTGCCAGCAGTGAACCCGGGCCCACCTATGGCTACACCTTC.

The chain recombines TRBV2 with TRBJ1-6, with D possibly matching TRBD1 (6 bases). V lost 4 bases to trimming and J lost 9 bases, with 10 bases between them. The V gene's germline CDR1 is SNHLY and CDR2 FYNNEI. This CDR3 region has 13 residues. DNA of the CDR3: TGTGCCAGCAGTGGGCAGGGGAGTTCACCCCTCCACTTT. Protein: CASSGQGSSPLHF.

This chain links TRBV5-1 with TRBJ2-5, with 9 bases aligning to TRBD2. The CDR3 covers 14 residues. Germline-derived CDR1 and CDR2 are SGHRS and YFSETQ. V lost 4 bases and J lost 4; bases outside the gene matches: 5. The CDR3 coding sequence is TGCGCCAGCAGCCCAGCGGGGGGCGGAGAGACCCAGTACTTC. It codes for CASSPAGGGETQYF.

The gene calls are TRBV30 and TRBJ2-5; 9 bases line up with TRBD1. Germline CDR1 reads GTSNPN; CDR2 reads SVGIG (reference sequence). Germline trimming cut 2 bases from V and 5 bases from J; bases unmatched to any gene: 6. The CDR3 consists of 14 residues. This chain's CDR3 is CAWSILTGGETQYF. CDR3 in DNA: TGTGCCTGGAGTATTCTGACAGGGGGGGAGACCCAGTACTTC.

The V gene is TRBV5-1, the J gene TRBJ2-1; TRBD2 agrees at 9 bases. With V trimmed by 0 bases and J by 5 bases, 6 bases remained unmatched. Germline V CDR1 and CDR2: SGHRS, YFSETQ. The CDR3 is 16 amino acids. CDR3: CASSLGSTSGHNEQFF. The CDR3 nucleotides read TGCGCCAGCAGCTTGGGGTCGACTAGCGGTCACAATGAGCAGTTCTTC.

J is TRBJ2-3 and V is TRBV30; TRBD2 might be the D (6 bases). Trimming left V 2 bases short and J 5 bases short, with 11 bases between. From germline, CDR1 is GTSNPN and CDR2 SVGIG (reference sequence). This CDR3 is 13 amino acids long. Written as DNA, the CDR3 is TGTGCCTGGAGTTTATTCGGGGGAGATACGCAGTATTTT. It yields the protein CAWSLFGGDTQYF. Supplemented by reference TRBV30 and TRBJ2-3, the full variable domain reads SQTIHQWPATLVQPVGSPLSLECTVEGTSNPNLYWYRQAAGRGLQLLFYSVGIGQISSEVPQNLSASRPQDRQFILSSKKLLLSDSGFYLCAWSLFGGDTQYFGPGTRLTVL.

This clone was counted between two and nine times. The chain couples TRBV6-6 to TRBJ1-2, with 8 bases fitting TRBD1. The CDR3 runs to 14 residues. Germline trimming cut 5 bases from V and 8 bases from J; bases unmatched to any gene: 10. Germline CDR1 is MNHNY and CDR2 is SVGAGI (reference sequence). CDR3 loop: CASSDGQGRRGYTF. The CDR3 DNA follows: TGTGCCAGCAGTGACGGACAGGGCCGGAGGGGCTACACCTTC.

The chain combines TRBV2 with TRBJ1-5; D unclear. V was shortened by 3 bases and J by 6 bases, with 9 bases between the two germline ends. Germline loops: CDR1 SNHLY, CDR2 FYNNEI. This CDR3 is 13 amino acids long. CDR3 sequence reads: CASSESGFQPQHF. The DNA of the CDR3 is TGTGCCAGCAGTGAGTCGGGTTTTCAGCCCCAGCATTTT.

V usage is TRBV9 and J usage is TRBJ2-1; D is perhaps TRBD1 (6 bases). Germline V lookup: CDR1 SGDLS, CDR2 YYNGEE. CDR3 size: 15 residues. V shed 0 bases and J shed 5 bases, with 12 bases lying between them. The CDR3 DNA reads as TGTGCCAGCAGCGTAGACAGGGTTCGTGACAATGAGCAGTTCTTC. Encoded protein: CASSVDRVRDNEQFF.

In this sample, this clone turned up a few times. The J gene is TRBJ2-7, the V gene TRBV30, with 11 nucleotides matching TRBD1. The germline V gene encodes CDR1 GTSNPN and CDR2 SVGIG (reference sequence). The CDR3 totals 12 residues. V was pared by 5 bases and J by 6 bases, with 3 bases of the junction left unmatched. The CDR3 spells CAWGQGAPEQYF. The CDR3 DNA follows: TGTGCCTGGGGACAGGGGGCCCCCGAGCAGTACTTC.

CDR3 nucleotides: TGTGCCAGCAGCCCCAGGGGCGGGCACTACGAGCAGTACTTC. Translation gives CASSPRGGHYEQYF. The rearrangement links TRBV7-2 to TRBJ2-7; a possible D gene is TRBD1 (6 bases). Trimming removed 5 bases from V and 3 bases from J, with 14 bases in between. CDR1 SGHTA and CDR2 FQGNSA come from the germline V gene. The CDR3 consists of 14 residues.

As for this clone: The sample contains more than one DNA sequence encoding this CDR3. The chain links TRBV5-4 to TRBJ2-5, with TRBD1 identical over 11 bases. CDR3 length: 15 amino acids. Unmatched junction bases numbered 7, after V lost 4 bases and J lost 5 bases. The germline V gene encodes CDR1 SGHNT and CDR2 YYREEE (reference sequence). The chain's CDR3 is CASSPPGQGEETQYF. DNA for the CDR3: TGTGCCAGCAGCCCCCCGGGACAGGGGGAGGAGACCCAGTACTTC.

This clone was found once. CDR3 coding DNA: TGCGCCAGCAGGTATTCCTACGAGCAGTACTTC. It encodes CASRYSYEQYF. J is TRBJ2-7 and V is TRBV5-1; D unresolved. Germline CDR1 and CDR2: SGHRS and YFSETQ. V dropped 5 bases and J dropped 1 base, with 4 bases sitting between them. CDR3 length: 11 amino acids.

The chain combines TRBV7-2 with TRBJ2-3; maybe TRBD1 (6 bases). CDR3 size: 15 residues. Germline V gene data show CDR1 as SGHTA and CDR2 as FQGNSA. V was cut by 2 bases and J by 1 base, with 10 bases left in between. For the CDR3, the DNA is TGTGCCAGCAGCTTACCGACAGGCCGCACAGATACGCAGTATTTT. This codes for CASSLPTGRTDTQYF.

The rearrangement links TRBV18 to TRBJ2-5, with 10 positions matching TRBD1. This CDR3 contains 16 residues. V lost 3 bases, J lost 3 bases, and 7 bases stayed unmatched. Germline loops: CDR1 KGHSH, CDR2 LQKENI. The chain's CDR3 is CASSPKPGTGEETQYF. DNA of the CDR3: TGTGCCAGCTCACCCAAACCCGGGACAGGGGAAGAGACCCAGTACTTC.

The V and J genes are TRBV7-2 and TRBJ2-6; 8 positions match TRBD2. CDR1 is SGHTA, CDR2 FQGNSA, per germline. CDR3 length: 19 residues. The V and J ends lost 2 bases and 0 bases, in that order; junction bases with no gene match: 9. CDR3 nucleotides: TGTGCCAGCAGCTTAAATACACTAGCGGATTTCTCTGGGGCCAACGTCCTGACTTTC. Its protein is CASSLNTLADFSGANVLTF.

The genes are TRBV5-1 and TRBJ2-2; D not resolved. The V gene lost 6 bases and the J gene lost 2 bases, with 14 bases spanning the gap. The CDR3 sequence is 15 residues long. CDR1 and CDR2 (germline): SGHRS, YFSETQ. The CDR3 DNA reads TGCGCCAGCACTGGCGGAGATCGAAACACCGGGGAGCTGTTTTTT. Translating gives CASTGGDRNTGELFF.

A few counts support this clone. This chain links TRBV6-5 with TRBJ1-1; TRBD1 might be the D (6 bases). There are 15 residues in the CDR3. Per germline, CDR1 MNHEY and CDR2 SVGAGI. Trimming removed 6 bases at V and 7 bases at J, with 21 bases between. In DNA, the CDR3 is TGTGCCAGCAGCCTTGGAGGGGGAGGAGGAGTTGAAGCTTTCTTT. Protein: CASSLGGGGGVEAFF.

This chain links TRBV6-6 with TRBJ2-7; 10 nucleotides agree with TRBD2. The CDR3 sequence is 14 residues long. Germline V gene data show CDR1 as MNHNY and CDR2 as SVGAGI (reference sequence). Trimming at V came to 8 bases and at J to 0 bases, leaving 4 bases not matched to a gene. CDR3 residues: CASVSGGSSYEQYF. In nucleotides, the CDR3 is TGTGCCAGCGTTAGCGGGGGGAGCTCCTACGAGCAGTACTTC.